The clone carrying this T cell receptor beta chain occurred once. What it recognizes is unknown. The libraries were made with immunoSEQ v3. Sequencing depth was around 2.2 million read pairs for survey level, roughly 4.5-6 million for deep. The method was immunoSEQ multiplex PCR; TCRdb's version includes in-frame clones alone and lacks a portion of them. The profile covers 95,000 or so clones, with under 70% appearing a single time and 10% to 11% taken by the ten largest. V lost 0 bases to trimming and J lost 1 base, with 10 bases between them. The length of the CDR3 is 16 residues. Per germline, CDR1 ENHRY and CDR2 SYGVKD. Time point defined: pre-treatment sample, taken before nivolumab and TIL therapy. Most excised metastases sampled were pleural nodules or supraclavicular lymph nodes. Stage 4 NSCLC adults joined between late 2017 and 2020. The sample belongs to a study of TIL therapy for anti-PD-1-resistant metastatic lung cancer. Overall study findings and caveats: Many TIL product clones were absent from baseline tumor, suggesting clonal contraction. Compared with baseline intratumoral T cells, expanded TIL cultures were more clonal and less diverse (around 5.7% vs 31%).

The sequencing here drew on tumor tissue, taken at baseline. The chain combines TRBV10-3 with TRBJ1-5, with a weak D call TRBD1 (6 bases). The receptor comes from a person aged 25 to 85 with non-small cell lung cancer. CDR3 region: CAISESQGNSNQPQHF. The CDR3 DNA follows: TGTGCCATCAGTGAGTCTCAGGGGAACAGCAATCAGCCCCAGCATTTT.